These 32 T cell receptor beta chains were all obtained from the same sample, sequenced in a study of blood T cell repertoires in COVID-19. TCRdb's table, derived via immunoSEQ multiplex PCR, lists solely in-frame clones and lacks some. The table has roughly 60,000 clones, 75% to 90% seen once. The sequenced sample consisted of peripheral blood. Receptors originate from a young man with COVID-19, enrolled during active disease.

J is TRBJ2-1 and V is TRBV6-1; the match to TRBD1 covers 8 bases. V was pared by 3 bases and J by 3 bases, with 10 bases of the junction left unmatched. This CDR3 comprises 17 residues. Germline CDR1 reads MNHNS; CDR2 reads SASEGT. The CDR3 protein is CASSEGVGRGLYNEQFF. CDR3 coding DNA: TGTGCCAGCAGTGAGGGGGTGGGCAGGGGGCTCTACAATGAGCAGTTCTTC.

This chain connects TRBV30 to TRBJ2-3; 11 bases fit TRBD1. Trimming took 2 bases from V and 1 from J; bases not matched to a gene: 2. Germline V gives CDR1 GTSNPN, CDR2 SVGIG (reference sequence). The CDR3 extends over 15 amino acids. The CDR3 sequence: CAWSRDRGGTDTQYF. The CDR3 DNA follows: TGTGCCTGGAGTAGGGACAGGGGGGGCACAGATACGCAGTATTTT.

The CDR3 DNA follows: TGTGCCAGCAGCTTACCCGGGACAGGGGACACCGGGGAGCTGTTTTTT. Protein: CASSLPGTGDTGELFF. The genes are TRBV7-9 and TRBJ2-2, with 10 bases matching TRBD1. With 2 bases clipped from V and 3 bases from J, the junction kept 3 bases outside the gene matches. CDR1 is SEHNR and CDR2 is FQNEAQ in the germline V gene (reference sequence). The CDR3 runs to 16 residues.

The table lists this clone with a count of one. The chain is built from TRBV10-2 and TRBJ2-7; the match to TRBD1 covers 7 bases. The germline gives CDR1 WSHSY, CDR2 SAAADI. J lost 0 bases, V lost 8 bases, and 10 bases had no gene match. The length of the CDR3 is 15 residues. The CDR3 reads CASYTGQPGSYEQYF. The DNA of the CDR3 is TGCGCCAGCTATACGGGACAGCCAGGCTCCTACGAGCAGTACTTC.

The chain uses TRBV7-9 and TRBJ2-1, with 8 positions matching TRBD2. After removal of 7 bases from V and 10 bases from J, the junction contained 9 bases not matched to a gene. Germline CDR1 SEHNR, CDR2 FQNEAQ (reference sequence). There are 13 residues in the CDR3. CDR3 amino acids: CASNENGRAEQFF. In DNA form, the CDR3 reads TGTGCCAGCAACGAAAACGGGAGGGCCGAGCAGTTCTTC.

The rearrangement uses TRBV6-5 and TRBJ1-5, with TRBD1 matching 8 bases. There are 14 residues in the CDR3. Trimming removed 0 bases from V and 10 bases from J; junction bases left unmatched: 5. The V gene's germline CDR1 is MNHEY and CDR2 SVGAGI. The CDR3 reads CASSYSDREGPQHF. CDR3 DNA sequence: TGTGCCAGCAGTTACTCGGACAGGGAGGGCCCCCAGCATTTT.

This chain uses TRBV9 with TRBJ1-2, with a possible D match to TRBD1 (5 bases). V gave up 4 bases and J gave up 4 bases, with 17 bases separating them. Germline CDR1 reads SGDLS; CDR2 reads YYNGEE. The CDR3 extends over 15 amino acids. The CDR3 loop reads CASSPSATDPYGYTF. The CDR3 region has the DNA TGTGCCAGCAGCCCGAGTGCGACAGATCCCTATGGCTACACCTTC.

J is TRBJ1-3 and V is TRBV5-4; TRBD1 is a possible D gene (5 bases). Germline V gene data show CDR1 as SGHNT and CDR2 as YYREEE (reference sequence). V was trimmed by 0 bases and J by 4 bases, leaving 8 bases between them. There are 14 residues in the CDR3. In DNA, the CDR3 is TGTGCCAGCAGCTTGGGAACAGGAGGAAACACCATATATTTT. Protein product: CASSLGTGGNTIYF.

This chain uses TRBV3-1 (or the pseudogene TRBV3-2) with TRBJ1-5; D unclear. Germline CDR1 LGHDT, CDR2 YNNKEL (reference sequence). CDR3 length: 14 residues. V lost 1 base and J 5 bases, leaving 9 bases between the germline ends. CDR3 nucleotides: TGTGCCAGCAGCCAAGGCAGATCCTATCAGCCCCAGCATTTT. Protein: CASSQGRSYQPQHF.

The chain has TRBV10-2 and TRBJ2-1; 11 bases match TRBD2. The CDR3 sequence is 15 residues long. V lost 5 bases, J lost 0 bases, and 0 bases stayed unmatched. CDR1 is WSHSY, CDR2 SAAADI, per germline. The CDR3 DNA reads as TGCGCCAGCAGTACTAGCGGGGGCTCCTACAATGAGCAGTTCTTC. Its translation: CASSTSGGSYNEQFF.

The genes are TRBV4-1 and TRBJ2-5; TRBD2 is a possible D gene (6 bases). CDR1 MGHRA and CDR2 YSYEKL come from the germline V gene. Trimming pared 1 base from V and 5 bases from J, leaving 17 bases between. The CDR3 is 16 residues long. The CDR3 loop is CASSQGGLRAMETQYF. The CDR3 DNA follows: TGCGCCAGCAGCCAAGGGGGACTTCGCGCGATGGAGACCCAGTACTTC.

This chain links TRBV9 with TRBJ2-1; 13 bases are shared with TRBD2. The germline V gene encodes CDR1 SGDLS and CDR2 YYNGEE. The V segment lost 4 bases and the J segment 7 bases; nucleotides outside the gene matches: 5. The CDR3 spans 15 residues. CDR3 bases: TGTGCCAGCAGCCCCTGGACTAGCGGGAGTAATGAGCAGTTCTTC. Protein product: CASSPWTSGSNEQFF.

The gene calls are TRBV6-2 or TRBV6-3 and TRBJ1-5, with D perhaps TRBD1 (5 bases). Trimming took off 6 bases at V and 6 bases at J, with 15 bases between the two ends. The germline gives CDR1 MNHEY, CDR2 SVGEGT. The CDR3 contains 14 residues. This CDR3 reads CASSPQGESQPQHF. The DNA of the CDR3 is TGTGCCAGCAGCCCCCAAGGGGAAAGTCAGCCCCAGCATTTT.

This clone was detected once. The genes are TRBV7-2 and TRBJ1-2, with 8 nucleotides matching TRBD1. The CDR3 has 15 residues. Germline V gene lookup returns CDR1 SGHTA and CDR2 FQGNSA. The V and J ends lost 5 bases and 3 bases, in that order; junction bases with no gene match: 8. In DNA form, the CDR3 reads TGTGCCAGCAGCCCCGAACAGGGGGGTTACTATGGCTACACCTTC. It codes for CASSPEQGGYYGYTF.

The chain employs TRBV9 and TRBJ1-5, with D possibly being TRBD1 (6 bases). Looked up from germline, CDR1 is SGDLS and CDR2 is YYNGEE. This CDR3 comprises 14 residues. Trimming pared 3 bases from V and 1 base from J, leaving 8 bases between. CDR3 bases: TGTGCCAGCAGCGGTCAGGGGAGCAATCAGCCCCAGCATTTT. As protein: CASSGQGSNQPQHF.

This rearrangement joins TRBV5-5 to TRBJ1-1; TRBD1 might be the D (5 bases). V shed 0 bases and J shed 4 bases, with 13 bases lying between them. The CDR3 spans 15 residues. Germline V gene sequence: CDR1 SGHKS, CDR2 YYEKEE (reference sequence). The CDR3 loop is CASSLGQFGITEAFF. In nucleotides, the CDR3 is TGTGCCAGCAGCTTGGGACAGTTTGGTATCACTGAAGCTTTCTTT.

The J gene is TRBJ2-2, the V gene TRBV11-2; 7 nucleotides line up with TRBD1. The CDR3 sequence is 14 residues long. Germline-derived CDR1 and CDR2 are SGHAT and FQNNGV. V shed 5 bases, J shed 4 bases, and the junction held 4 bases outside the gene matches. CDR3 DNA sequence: TGTGCCAGCAGCAGACAGGGCGGCACCGGGGAGCTGTTTTTT. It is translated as CASSRQGGTGELFF. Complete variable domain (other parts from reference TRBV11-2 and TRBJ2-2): EAGVAQSPRYKIIEKRQSVAFWCNPISGHATLYWYQQILGQGPKLLIQFQNNGVVDDSQLPKDRFSAERLKGVDSTLKIQPAKLEDSAVYLCASSRQGGTGELFFGEGSRLTVL.

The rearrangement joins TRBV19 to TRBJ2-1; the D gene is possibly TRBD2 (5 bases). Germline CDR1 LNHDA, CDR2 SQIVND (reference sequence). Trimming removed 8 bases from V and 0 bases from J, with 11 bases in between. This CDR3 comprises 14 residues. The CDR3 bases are TGTGCCAGTTGCCGGGATTCCTCCTACAATGAGCAGTTCTTC. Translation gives CASCRDSSYNEQFF.

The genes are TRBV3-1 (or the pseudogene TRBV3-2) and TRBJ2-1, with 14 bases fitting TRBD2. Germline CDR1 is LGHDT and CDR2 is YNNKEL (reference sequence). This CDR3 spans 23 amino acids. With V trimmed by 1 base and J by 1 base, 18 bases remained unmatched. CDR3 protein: CASSQGRPPGLAGALGSYNEQFF. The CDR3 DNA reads TGTGCCAGCAGCCAAGGAAGGCCCCCGGGACTAGCGGGAGCCCTTGGATCCTACAATGAGCAGTTCTTC.

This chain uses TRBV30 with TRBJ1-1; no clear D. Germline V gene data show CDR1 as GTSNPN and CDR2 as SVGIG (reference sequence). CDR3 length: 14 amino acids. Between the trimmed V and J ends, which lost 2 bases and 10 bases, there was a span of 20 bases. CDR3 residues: CAWSLPPALRGAFF. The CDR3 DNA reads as TGTGCCTGGAGTCTACCCCCGGCCCTAAGAGGAGCTTTCTTT.

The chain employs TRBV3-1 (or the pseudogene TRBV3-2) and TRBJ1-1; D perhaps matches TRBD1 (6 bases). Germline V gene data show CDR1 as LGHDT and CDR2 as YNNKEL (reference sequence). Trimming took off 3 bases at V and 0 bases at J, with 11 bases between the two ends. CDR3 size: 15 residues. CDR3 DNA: TGTGCCAGCAGCCATTCGGACAGCTTGAACACTGAAGCTTTCTTT. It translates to CASSHSDSLNTEAFF.

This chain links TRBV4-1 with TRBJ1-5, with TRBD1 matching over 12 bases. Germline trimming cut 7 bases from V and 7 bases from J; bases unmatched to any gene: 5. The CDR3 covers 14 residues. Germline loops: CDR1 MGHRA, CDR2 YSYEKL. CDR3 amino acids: CASNPGTGGQPQHF. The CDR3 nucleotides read TGCGCCAGCAACCCGGGGACAGGGGGCCAGCCCCAGCATTTT.

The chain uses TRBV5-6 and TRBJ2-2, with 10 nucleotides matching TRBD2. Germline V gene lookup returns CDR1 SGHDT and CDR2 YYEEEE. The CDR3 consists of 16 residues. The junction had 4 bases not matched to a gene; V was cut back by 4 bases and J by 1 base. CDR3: CASSERLAGNTGELFF. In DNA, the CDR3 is TGTGCCAGCAGCGAACGACTAGCGGGGAACACCGGGGAGCTGTTTTTT.

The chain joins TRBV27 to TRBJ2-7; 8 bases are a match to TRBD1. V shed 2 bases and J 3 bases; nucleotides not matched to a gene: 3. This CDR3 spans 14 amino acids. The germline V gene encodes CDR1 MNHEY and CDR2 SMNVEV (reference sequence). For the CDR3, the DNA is TGTGCCAGCAGTTTAGATACAGGGGGCTACGAGCAGTACTTC. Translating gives CASSLDTGGYEQYF.

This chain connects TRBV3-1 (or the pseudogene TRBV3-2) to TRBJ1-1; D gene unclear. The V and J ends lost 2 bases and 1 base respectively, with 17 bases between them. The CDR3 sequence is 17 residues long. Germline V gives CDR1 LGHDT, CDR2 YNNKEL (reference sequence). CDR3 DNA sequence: TGTGCCAGCAGCCAACCGTATAATCCACCCGGGAACACTGAAGCTTTCTTT. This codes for CASSQPYNPPGNTEAFF.

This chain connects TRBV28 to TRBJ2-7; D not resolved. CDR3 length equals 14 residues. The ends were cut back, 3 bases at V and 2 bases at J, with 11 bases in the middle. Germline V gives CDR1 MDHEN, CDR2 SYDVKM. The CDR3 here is CASSFSDKAYEQYF. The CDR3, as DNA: TGTGCCAGCAGTTTCAGTGACAAAGCCTACGAGCAGTACTTC. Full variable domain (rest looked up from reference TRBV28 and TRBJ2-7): DVKVTQSSRYLVKRTGEKVFLECVQDMDHENMFWYRQDPGLGLRLIYFSYDVKMKEKGDIPEGYSVSREKKERFSLILESASTNQTSMYLCASSFSDKAYEQYFGPGTRLTVT.

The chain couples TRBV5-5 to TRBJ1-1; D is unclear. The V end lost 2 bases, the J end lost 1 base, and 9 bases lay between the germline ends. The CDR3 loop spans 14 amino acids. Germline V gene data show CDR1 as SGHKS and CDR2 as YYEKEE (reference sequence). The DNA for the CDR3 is TGTGCCAGCAGCTTCTTAGAGGGGAACACTGAAGCTTTCTTT. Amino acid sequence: CASSFLEGNTEAFF.

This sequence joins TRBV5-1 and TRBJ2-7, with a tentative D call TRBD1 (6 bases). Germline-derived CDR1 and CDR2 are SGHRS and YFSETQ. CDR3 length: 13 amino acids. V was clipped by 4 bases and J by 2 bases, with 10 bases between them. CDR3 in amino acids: CASSHGQTYEQYF. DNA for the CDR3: TGCGCCAGCAGCCACGGACAGACCTACGAGCAGTACTTC.

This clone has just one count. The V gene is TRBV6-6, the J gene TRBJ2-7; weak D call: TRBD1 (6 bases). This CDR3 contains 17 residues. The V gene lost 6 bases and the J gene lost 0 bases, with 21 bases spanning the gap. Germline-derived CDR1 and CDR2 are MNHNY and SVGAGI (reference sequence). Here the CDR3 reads CASSRLSDRKSSYEQYF. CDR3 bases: TGTGCCAGCAGCCGACTCTCTGACAGGAAAAGCTCCTACGAGCAGTACTTC.

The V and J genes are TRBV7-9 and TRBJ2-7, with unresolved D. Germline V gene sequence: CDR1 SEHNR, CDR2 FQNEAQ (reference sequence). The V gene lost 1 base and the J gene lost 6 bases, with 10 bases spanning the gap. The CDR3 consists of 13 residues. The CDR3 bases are TGTGCCAGCAGCTTAGTTCCGGAGACCGAGCAGTACTTC. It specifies CASSLVPETEQYF.

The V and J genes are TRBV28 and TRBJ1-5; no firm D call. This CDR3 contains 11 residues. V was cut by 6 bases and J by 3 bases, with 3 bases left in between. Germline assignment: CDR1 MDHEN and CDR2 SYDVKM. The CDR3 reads CASSINQPQHF. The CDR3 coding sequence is TGTGCCAGCAGCATCAATCAGCCCCAGCATTTT.

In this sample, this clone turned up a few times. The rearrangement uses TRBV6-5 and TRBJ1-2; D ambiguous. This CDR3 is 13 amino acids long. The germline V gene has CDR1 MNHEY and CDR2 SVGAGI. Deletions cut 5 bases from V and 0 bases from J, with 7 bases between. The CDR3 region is CASSPGSNYGYTF. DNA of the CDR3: TGTGCCAGCAGTCCCGGGTCTAACTATGGCTACACCTTC.